The 19 T cell receptor beta chains in this list originate from one sample, sequenced in a study of early T cells in non-severe SARS-CoV-2 infection. Each CDR3 protein gets one entry after TCRdb re-called the 5' RACE reads with MiXCR. This table has tens of thousands of distinct CDR3 sequences, roughly 10% appearing once. The sample comprised whole blood. Receptor source: an adult who was a healthcare worker with PCR-confirmed SARS-CoV-2 infection or an uninfected control (not recorded which).

This clonotype was detected a few times. The CDR3 DNA is TGTGCCAGCAGTGAACGGGTGGGGGCCACTGAAGCTTTCTTT. This encodes CASSERVGATEAFF. This chain links TRBV2 with TRBJ1-1; D is possibly TRBD1 (6 bases). Trimming took off 2 bases at V and 4 bases at J, with 11 bases between the two ends. Germline assignment: CDR1 SNHLY and CDR2 FYNNEI. This CDR3 has 14 amino acids.

V and J are TRBV29-1 and TRBJ1-1; D gene ambiguous. Germline CDR1 SQVTM, CDR2 ANQGSEA. CDR3 length equals 10 residues. Trimming cost V 6 bases and J 4 bases, with 6 bases left between them. CDR3 loop: CSVGFTEAFF. The DNA for the CDR3 is TGCAGCGTAGGGTTCACTGAAGCTTTCTTT.

This clonotype was observed many times. This rearrangement joins TRBV9 to TRBJ2-5; D unclear. V shed 0 bases and J shed 1 base, with 10 bases lying between them. This CDR3 has 15 amino acids. The germline V gene encodes CDR1 SGDLS and CDR2 YYNGEE. In DNA form, the CDR3 reads TGTGCCAGCAGCGTAGGAGCAGTCCCCCAAGAGACCCAGTACTTC. As protein: CASSVGAVPQETQYF.

There are a few counts of this clonotype. J is TRBJ1-3 and V is TRBV20-1; perhaps TRBD1 as D (6 bases). The CDR3 has 14 amino acids. CDR1 DFQATT and CDR2 SNEGSKA come from the germline V gene (reference sequence). With 7 bases removed from V and 2 bases from J, the gap between germline ends came to 15 bases. CDR3 sequence (DNA): TGCAGTGTAGTACTCAGGGGAACTGGAAACACCATATATTTT. Amino acids: CSVVLRGTGNTIYF.

This clonotype showed up many times. The V call is TRBV19, the J call TRBJ2-3; the D gene is possibly TRBD2 (6 bases). CDR3 length: 13 residues. From germline, CDR1 is LNHDA and CDR2 SQIVND (reference sequence). The germline V and J ends were trimmed by 7 bases and 2 bases, with 10 bases remaining between them. The CDR3 here is CASTGRNTDTQYF. CDR3 nucleotide sequence: TGTGCCAGTACGGGGAGGAACACAGATACGCAGTATTTT.

This clonotype was seen at least ten times. V gene TRBV12-3 or TRBV12-4 combines with J gene TRBJ1-1, with no clear D. The CDR3 totals 13 residues. Trimming removed 5 bases from V and 1 base from J, with 8 bases in between. Here the CDR3 reads CASSPTANTEAFF. The CDR3 DNA reads TGTGCCAGCAGTCCTACAGCGAACACTGAAGCTTTCTTT.

The chain combines TRBV11-2 with TRBJ2-7; D is unclear. V gave up 0 bases and J gave up 3 bases, with 9 bases separating them. In germline, CDR1 is SGHAT, CDR2 FQNNGV. CDR3 length: 14 residues. DNA of the CDR3: TGTGCCAGCAGCTTAGATTTCACCCTCTACGAGCAGTACTTC. It specifies CASSLDFTLYEQYF.

The V gene is TRBV19, the J gene TRBJ2-3; TRBD2 matches at 12 bases. Germline lookup yields CDR1 LNHDA and CDR2 SQIVND (reference sequence). The length of the CDR3 is 16 residues. Losses at the gene ends were 2 bases for V and 5 bases for J; bases not matched to a gene: 5. The CDR3 DNA reads as TGTGCCAGTAGTATATTACCGGGACTAGCGGGAGATACGCAGTATTTT. Its protein product is CASSILPGLAGDTQYF. Filled out from reference TRBV19 and TRBJ2-3, the complete variable domain reads DGGITQSPKYLFRKEGQNVTLSCEQNLNHDAMYWYRQDPGQGLRLIYYSQIVNDFQKGDIAEGYSVSREKKESFPLTVTSAQKNPTAFYLCASSILPGLAGDTQYFGPGTRLTVL.

This clonotype occurred many times. V is TRBV6-6 and J is TRBJ2-7, with D perhaps TRBD2 (7 bases). V lost 11 bases and J lost 0, with 23 bases in between. Germline lookup yields CDR1 MNHNY and CDR2 SVGAGI (reference sequence). The length of the CDR3 is 16 residues. CDR3 bases: TGTGCCCCCCACCCCACTGACGCGGGGGCCTCCTACGAGCAGTACTTC. Protein sequence: CAPHPTDAGASYEQYF.

This clonotype turned up a few times. A junction end diverges from the germline sequence, so it may reflect a read error. The genes are TRBV7-7 and TRBJ2-5, with 8 bases identical to TRBD2. This CDR3 is built from 14 residues. Germline CDR1 and CDR2: SSHAT and FNYEAQ (reference sequence). The CDR3 sequence is CASSPTSVQETQYF. DNA for the CDR3: TGTGCTAGCAGCCCGACTAGCGTCCAAGAGACCCAGTACTTC.

This clonotype came up a few times. The V call is TRBV27, the J call TRBJ2-1; D is tentatively TRBD1 or TRBD2 (5 bases each). CDR1 MNHEY and CDR2 SMNVEV come from the germline V gene (reference sequence). This CDR3 region has 16 residues. Trimming cost V 7 bases and J 6 bases, with 22 bases left between them. The CDR3 protein is CASTPDGRRAGNEQFF. As DNA, the CDR3 is TGTGCCAGCACCCCCGACGGTCGCAGGGCGGGCAATGAGCAGTTCTTC.

This clonotype has more than one count but fewer than ten. The CDR3 spells CASSFGTGNTGELFF. CDR3 coding DNA: TGTGCCAGCAGCTTTGGGACTGGGAACACCGGGGAGCTGTTTTTT. V gene TRBV7-3 combines with J gene TRBJ2-2, with a tentative D call TRBD2 (6 bases). This CDR3 comprises 15 residues. V shed 3 bases and J shed 1 base, with 9 bases lying between them. CDR1 SGHTA and CDR2 FQGTGA come from the germline V gene.

This clonotype was picked up many times. The V and J genes are TRBV29-1 and TRBJ2-3; D ambiguous. Germline V gene sequence: CDR1 SQVTM, CDR2 ANQGSEA. V lost 5 bases to trimming and J lost 1 base, with 13 bases between them. CDR3 length: 14 amino acids. The CDR3 sequence is CSVTQLVGTDTQYF. DNA of the CDR3: TGCAGCGTTACTCAGCTAGTTGGCACAGATACGCAGTATTTT.

This clonotype was counted ten times or more. The genes are TRBV6-1 and TRBJ2-1; 9 nucleotides match TRBD2. The V segment lost 4 bases and the J segment 1 base; nucleotides outside the gene matches: 14. The germline CDR1 and CDR2 sequences are MNHNS and SASEGT. The CDR3 spans 19 residues. Written as DNA, the CDR3 is TGTGCCAGCAGTGCCCAGGTTATAGCGGGGGCCCTATCCTACAATGAGCAGTTCTTC. It specifies CASSAQVIAGALSYNEQFF.

This clonotype was recorded many times. The CDR3 reads CSAIPRGGPYEQYF. The CDR3 DNA sequence: TGCAGTGCTATCCCACGCGGGGGGCCCTACGAGCAGTACTTC. The rearrangement links TRBV20-1 to TRBJ2-7; TRBD2 matches 8 bases. The CDR3 sequence is 14 residues long. Per the germline V gene, CDR1 is DFQATT and CDR2 is SNEGSKA (reference sequence). Trimming at V came to 4 bases and at J to 2 bases, leaving 7 bases not matched to a gene.

The J gene is TRBJ1-2, the V gene TRBV29-1, with a tentative D call TRBD1 (5 bases). Trimming left V 8 bases short and J 0 bases short, with 10 bases between. CDR3 length: 12 residues. Germline V gene sequence: CDR1 SQVTM, CDR2 ANQGSEA. CDR3 DNA: TGCAGCACCACGGGACCTAACTATGGCTACACCTTC. The encoded protein is CSTTGPNYGYTF.

The chain employs TRBV4-1 and TRBJ1-2, with D unresolved. Germline CDR1 is MGHRA and CDR2 is YSYEKL. V lost 1 base to trimming and J lost 0 bases, with 9 bases between them. The CDR3 is made up of 15 amino acids. DNA for the CDR3: TGCGCCAGCAGCCAAGTTTCCGGCGCTAACTATGGCTACACCTTC. This encodes CASSQVSGANYGYTF.

This clonotype was seen repeatedly, ten times or more. The rearrangement joins TRBV7-9 to TRBJ1-6; no clear D. The CDR3 is made up of 13 amino acids. Germline V gives CDR1 SEHNR, CDR2 FQNEAQ (reference sequence). The germline V and J ends were trimmed by 2 bases and 10 bases, with 9 bases remaining between them. CDR3 protein: CASSLIPGSPLHF. The CDR3 DNA follows: TGTGCCAGCAGCTTAATCCCAGGATCACCCCTCCACTTT.

This clonotype was found a few times. The V and J genes are TRBV6-2 or TRBV6-3 and TRBJ2-7; TRBD1 might be the D (6 bases). V was trimmed by 6 bases and J by 0 bases, leaving 12 bases between them. The germline CDR1 and CDR2 sequences are MNHEY and SVGEGT. This CDR3 contains 14 residues. CDR3 region: CASSRRDISYEQYF. CDR3 nucleotide sequence: TGTGCCAGCAGCCGTCGGGACATCTCCTACGAGCAGTACTTC.